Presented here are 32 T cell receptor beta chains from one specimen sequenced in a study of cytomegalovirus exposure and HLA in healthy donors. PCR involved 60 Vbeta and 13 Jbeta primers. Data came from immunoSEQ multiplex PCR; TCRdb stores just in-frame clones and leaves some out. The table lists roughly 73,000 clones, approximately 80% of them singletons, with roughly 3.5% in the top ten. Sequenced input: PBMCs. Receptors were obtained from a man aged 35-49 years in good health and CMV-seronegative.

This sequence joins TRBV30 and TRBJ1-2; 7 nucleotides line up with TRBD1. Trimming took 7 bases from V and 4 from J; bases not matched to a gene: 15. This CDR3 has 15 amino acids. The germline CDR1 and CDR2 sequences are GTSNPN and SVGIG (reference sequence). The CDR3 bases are TGTGCCTTTATCCCGGGACAGCTACCGGGCTATGGCTACACCTTC. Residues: CAFIPGQLPGYGYTF. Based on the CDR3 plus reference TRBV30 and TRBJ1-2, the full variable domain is SQTIHQWPATLVQPVGSPLSLECTVEGTSNPNLYWYRQAAGRGLQLLFYSVGIGQISSEVPQNLSASRPQDRQFILSSKKLLLSDSGFYLCAFIPGQLPGYGYTFGSGTRLTVV.

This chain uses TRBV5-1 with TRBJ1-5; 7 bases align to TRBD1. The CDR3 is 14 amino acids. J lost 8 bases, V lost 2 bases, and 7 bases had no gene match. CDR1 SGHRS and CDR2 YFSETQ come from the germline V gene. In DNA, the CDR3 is TGCGCCAGCAGCTTAGGGACAGCCGGTGAGCCCCAGCATTTT. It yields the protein CASSLGTAGEPQHF.

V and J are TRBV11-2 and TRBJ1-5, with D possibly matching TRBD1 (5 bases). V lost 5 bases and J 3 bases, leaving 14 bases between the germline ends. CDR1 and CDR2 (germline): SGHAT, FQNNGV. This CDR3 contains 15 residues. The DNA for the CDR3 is TGTGCCAGCAGCCAGATGGGGGGACCCAATCAGCCCCAGCATTTT. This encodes CASSQMGGPNQPQHF.

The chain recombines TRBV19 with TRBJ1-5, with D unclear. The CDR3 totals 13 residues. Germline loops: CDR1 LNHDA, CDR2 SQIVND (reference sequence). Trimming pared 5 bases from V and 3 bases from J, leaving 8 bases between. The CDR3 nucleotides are TGTGCCAGTAGTGAACAGTTCAATCAGCCCCAGCATTTT. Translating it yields CASSEQFNQPQHF. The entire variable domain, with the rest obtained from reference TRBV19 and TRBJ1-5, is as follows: DGGITQSPKYLFRKEGQNVTLSCEQNLNHDAMYWYRQDPGQGLRLIYYSQIVNDFQKGDIAEGYSVSREKKESFPLTVTSAQKNPTAFYLCASSEQFNQPQHFGDGTRLSIL.

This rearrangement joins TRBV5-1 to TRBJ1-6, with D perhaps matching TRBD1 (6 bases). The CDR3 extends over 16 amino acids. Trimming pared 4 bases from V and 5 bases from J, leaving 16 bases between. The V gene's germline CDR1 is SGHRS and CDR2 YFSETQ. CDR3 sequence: CASSIQGSLHNSPLHF. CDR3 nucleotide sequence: TGCGCCAGCAGCATACAGGGAAGTCTACATAATTCACCCCTCCACTTT.

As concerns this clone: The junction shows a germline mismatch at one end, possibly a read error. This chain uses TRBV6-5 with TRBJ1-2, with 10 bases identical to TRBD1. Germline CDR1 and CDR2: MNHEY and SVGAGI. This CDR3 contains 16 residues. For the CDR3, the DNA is TGTGCCAGCAGTTACGTACGGACAGGGGGTAACTATGGCTACCCCTTC. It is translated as CASSYVRTGGNYGYPF.

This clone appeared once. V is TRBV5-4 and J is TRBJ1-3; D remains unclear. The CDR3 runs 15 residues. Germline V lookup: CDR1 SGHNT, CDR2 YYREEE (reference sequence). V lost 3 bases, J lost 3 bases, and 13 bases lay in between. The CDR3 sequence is CASSYLGGIGNTIYF. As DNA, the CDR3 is TGTGCCAGCAGCTACCTTGGAGGGATTGGAAACACCATATATTTT.

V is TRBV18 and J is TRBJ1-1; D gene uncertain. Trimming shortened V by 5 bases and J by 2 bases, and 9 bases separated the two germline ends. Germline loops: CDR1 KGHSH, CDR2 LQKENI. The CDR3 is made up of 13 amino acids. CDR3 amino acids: CASSAGSNTEAFF. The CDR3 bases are TGTGCCAGCTCAGCGGGTTCCAACACTGAAGCTTTCTTT.

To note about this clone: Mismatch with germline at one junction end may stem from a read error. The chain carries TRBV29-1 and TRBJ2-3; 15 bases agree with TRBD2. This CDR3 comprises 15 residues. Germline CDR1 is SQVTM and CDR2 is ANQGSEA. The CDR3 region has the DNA TGCCGCGTTGTTGGACTAGCGGGGGGGACAGATACGCAGTATTTT. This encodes CRVVGLAGGTDTQYF.

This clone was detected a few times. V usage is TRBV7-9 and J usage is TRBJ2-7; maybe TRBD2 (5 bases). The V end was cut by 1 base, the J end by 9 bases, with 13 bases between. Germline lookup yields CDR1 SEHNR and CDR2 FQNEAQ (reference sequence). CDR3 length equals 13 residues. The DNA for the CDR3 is TGTGCCAGCAGCTTAGGGCGGGTGTGGGGGCAGTACTTC. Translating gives CASSLGRVWGQYF.

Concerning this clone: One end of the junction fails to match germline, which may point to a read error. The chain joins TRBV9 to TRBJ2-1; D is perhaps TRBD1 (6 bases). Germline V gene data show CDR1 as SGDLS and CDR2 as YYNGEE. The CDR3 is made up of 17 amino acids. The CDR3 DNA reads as TGTGCCAGCAGCGTCAGGGACACTGTCAGCTCCTACGATGAGCAGTTCTTC. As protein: CASSVRDTVSSYDEQFF.

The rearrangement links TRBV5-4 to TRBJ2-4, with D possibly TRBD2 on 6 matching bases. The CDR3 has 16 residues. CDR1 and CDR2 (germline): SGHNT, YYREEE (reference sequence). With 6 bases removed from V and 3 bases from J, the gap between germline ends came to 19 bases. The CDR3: CASTTGGGAGKNIQYF. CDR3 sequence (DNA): TGTGCCAGCACCACAGGAGGAGGAGCGGGCAAAAACATTCAGTACTTC.

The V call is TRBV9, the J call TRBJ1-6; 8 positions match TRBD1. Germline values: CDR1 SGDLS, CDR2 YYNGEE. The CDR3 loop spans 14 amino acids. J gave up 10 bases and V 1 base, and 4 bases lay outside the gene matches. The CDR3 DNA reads TGTGCCAGCAGCGTATTACAGGGGGAATCACCCCTCCACTTT. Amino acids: CASSVLQGESPLHF.

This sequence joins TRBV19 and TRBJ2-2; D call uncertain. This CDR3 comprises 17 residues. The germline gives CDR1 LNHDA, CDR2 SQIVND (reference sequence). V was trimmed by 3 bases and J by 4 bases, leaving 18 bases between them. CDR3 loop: CASSMLSLGGRTGELFF. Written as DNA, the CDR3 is TGTGCCAGTAGTATGCTCTCTCTGGGTGGGCGCACCGGGGAGCTGTTTTTT.

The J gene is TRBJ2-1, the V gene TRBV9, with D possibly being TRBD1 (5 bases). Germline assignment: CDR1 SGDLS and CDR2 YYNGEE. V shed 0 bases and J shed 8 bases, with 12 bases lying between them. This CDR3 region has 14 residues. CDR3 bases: TGTGCCAGCAGCGTAGGTTCCAGGGCCGATGAGCAGTTCTTC. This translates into CASSVGSRADEQFF.

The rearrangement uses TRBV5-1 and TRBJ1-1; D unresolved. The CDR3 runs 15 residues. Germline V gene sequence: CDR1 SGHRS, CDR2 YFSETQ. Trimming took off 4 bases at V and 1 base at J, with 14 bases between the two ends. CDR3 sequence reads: CASSAGWRGNTEAFF. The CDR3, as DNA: TGCGCCAGCAGCGCGGGCTGGAGAGGGAACACTGAAGCTTTCTTT.

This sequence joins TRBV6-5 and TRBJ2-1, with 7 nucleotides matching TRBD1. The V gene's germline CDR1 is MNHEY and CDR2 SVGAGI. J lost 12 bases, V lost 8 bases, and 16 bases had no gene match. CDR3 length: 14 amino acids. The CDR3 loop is CASGLDRRLSGQFF. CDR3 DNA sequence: TGTGCCAGCGGCTTGGACAGGCGGTTAAGTGGGCAGTTCTTC.

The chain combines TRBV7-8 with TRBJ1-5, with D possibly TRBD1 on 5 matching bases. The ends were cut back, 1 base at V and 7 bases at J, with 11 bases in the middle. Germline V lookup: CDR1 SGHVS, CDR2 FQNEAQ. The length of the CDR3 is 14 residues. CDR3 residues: CASSLVWGGQPQHF. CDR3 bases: TGTGCCAGCAGCTTAGTGTGGGGGGGGCAGCCCCAGCATTTT. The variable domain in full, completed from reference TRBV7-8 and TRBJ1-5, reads GAGVSQSPRYKVAKRGQDVALRCDPISGHVSLFWYQQALGQGPEFLTYFQNEAQLDKSGLPSDRFFAERPEGSVSTLKIQRTQQEDSAVYLCASSLVWGGQPQHFGDGTRLSIL.

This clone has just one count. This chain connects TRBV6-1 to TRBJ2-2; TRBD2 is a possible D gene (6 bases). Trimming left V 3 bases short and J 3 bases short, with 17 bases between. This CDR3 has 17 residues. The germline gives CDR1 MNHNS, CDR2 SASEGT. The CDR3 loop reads CASSEDPSALYTGELFF. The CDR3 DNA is TGTGCCAGCAGTGAGGATCCTAGCGCCCTCTACACCGGGGAGCTGTTTTTT.

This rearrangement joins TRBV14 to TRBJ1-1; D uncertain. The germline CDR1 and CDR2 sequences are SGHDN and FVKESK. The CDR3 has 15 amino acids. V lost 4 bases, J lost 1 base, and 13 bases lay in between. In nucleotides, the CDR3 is TGTGCCAGCAGCCGAACGAGGGTTGAGAACACTGAAGCTTTCTTT. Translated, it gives CASSRTRVENTEAFF.

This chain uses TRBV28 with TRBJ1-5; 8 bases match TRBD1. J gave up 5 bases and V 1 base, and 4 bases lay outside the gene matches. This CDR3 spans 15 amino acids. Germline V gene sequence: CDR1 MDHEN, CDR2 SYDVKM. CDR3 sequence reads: CASSLSGQGYQPQHF. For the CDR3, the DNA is TGTGCCAGCAGTTTATCCGGACAGGGCTATCAGCCCCAGCATTTT.

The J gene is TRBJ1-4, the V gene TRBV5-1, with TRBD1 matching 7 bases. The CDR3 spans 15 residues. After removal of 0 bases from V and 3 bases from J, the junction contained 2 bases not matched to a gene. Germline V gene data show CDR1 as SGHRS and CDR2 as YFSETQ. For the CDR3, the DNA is TGCGCCAGCAGCTTGGTAGGGGGCTCTAATGAAAAACTGTTTTTT. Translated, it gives CASSLVGGSNEKLFF.

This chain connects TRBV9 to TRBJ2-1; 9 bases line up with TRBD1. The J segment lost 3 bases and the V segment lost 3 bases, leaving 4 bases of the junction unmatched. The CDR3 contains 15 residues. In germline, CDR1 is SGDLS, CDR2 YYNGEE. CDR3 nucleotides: TGTGCCAGCAGCGCGGGACAGGGCCGCTACAATGAGCAGTTCTTC. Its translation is CASSAGQGRYNEQFF. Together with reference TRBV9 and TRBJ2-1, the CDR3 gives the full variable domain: DSGVTQTPKHLITATGQRVTLRCSPRSGDLSVYWYQQSLDQGLQFLIQYYNGEERAKGNILERFSAQQFPDLHSELNLSSLELGDSALYFCASSAGQGRYNEQFFGPGTRLTVL.

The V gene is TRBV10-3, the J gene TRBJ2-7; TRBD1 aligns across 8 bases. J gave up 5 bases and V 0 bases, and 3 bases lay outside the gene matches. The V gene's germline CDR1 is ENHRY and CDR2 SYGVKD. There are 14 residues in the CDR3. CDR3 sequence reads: CAISESRDRNEQYF. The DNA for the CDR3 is TGTGCCATCAGTGAGTCCCGGGACAGGAACGAGCAGTACTTC.

The CDR3 sequence is CSGYGQDTEAFF. The CDR3 DNA is TGCAGCGGGTACGGACAGGACACTGAAGCTTTCTTT. V gene TRBV29-1 combines with J gene TRBJ1-1, with 7 bases identical to TRBD1. V shed 7 bases, J shed 3 bases, and the junction held 5 bases outside the gene matches. The CDR3 loop spans 12 amino acids. Germline V gives CDR1 SQVTM, CDR2 ANQGSEA.

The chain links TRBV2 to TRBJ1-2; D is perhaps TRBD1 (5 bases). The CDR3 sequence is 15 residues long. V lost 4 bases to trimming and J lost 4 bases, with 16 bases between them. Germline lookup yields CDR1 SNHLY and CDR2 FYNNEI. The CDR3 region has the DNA TGTGCCAGCAGTGTTAACAGGCCACAAGTCTATGGCTACACCTTC. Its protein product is CASSVNRPQVYGYTF.

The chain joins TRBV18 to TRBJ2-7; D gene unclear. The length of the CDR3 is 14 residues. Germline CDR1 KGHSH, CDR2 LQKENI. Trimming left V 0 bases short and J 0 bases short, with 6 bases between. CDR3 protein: CASSPPATSYEQYF. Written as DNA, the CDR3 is TGTGCCAGCTCACCACCGGCAACCTCCTACGAGCAGTACTTC.

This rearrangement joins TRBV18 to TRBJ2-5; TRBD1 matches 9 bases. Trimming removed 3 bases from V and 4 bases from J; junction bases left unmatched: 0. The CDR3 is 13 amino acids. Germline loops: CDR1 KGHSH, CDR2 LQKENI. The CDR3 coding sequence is TGTGCCAGCTCACCGGGACAGGGAGAGACCCAGTACTTC. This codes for CASSPGQGETQYF.

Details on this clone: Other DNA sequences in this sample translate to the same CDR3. The CDR3 loop is CASSEGGGYTF. Written as DNA, the CDR3 is TGTGCCAGCAGTGAGGGAGGGGGCTACACCTTC. The rearrangement links TRBV6-1 to TRBJ1-2; D is undetermined. The CDR3 sequence is 11 residues long. The germline gives CDR1 MNHNS, CDR2 SASEGT. V dropped 3 bases and J dropped 8 bases, with 7 bases sitting between them.

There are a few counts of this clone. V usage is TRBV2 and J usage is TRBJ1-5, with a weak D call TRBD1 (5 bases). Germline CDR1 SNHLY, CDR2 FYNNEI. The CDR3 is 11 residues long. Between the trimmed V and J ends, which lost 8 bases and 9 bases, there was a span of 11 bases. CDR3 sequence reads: CASGGGTPQHF. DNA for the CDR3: TGTGCCAGCGGAGGAGGGACGCCCCAGCATTTT.

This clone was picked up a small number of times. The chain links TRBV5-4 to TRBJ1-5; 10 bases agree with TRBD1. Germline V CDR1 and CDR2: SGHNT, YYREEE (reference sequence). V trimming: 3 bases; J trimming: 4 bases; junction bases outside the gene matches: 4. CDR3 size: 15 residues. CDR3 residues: CASSSGQGKNQPQHF. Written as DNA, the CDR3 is TGTGCCAGCAGCTCGGGACAGGGGAAAAATCAGCCCCAGCATTTT. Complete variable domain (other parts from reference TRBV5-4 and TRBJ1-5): ETGVTQSPTHLIKTRGQQVTLRCSSQSGHNTVSWYQQALGQGPQFIFQYYREEENGRGNFPPRFSGLQFPNYSSELNVNALELDDSALYLCASSSGQGKNQPQHFGDGTRLSIL.

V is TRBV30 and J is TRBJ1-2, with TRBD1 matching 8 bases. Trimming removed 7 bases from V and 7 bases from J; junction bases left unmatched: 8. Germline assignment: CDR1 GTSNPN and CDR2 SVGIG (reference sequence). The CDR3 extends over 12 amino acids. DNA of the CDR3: TGTGCCTCGGGGGCAGGGGGCCGTGGCTACACCTTC. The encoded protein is CASGAGGRGYTF.